This T cell receptor (beta chain) stems from a study of shared clonotypes between healthy human individuals. General study results and limits: Shared clonotypes: 4.5% to 5% naive CD4, under 4% naive CD8, about 2.5% memory CD4, under 0.5% memory CD8. Memory subsets generally showed lower estimated richness than naive subsets.

Positively selected for CCR7, the CD45RO-negative cells used as naive CD8 cells excluded terminally differentiated effector memory CD45RA+ cells. Donors, without exception, were Caucasian adults residing in Nashville, Tennessee. Comments on this clone: What it recognizes is unknown.

Every subset's genomic DNA went evenly onto several immunoSEQ plates. Data came from immunoSEQ multiplex PCR; TCRdb stores just in-frame clones and leaves some out. The table has around 2,000,000 clones, under 95% seen once. Between the trimmed V and J ends, which lost 2 bases and 4 bases, there was a span of 9 bases. Germline V gene lookup returns CDR1 GTSNPN and CDR2 SVGIG (reference sequence). There are 12 residues in the CDR3. The J gene is TRBJ2-7, the V gene TRBV30; TRBD2 is a possible D gene (5 bases). Input material: naive CD8+ T cells from PBMCs. The receptor's source is a man aged 18-30 years in good health. Some clones in this sample may be carry-over from other donors' samples. As DNA, the CDR3 is TGTGCCTGGAGTCCGGGAAATTACGAGCAGTACTTC. Protein product: CAWSPGNYEQYF.